This T cell receptor beta chain was profiled in a study of T cell responses to AZD1222 COVID-19 vaccine. Whole-study findings and limits: Donors were largely white British and mainly female; clonal diversity was possibly underestimated. CD4 TCRs covered the whole spike, strongest at regions 160-218 and 743-854.

Germline assignment: CDR1 MNHEY and CDR2 SVGEGT. V was clipped by 6 bases and J by 5 bases, with 7 bases between them. The CDR3 has 11 residues. In regard to this clone: Its antigen remains unknown.

Sequenced by immunoSEQ multiplex PCR; TCRdb stores in-frame clones only, minus some. Of about 120,000 clones listed, about 89% are singletons. The source of this sequence is an adult in good health. The genes are TRBV6-2 or TRBV6-3 and TRBJ1-2, with D possibly being TRBD1 (6 bases). The sample in question was peripheral blood, obtained on day 0 of AZD1222 vaccination. The CDR3 loop reads CASSTGYGYTF. CDR3 nucleotides: TGTGCCAGCAGCACAGGGTATGGCTACACCTTC.